This T cell receptor beta chain was sequenced for a study of blood T cells in healthy people across ages. Findings of the study overall: A roughly linear fall in TCR beta diversity per million T cells was seen with increasing age.

Primers used in a second PCR of roughly 6 to 11 cycles were a sample-barcoded 5' primer and a J-beta primer mix. Each CDR3 protein is one row after TCRdb ran MiXCR on the 5' RACE reads. The top ten clones hold approximately 41% of a sample with around 800,000 distinct CDR3 sequences, about 55% of them seen once. Comments on this clonotype: No antigen is known for it.

Sequencing was performed on blood. This sequence was found in a man of 80 years or more in good health.

The CDR3 DNA is TGCAGTGCTAGTTCTCTACGTGGGTCCTACGAGCAGTACTTC. Translated, it gives CSASSLRGSYEQYF. This chain joins TRBV20-1 and TRBJ2-7; D remains unclear. CDR3 length: 14 amino acids. V lost 3 bases, J lost 1 base, and 13 bases lay in between. CDR1 and CDR2 from the germline V gene are DFQATT and SNEGSKA (reference sequence).